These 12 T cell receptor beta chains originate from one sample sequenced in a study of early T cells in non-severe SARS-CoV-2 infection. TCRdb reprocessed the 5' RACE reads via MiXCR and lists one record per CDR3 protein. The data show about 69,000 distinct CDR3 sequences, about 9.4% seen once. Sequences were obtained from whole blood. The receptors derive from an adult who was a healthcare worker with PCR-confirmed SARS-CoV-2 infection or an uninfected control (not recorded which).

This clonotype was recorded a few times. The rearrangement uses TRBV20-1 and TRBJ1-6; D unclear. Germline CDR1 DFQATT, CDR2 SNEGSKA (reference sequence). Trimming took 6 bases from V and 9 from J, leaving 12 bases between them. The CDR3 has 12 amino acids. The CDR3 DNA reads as TGCAGTGCCCAACGGATGTCTTCACCCCTCCACTTT. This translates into CSAQRMSSPLHF.

The CDR3 bases are TGTGCCAGCAGCAAAGTAAGGGGGCACAAGTGCTATCAGCCCCAGCATTTT. This codes for CASSKVRGHKCYQPQHF. The gene calls are TRBV21-1 and TRBJ1-5; TRBD1 is the table's D call, not checked against the DNA. TRBV21-1 is a known pseudogene. The CDR3 has 17 amino acids.

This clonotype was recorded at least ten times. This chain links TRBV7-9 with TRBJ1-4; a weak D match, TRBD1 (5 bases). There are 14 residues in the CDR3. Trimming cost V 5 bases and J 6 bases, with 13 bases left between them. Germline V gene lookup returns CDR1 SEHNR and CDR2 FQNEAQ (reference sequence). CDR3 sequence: CASSQRGSYEKLFF. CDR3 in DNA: TGTGCCAGCAGCCAAAGGGGATCATATGAAAAACTGTTTTTT.

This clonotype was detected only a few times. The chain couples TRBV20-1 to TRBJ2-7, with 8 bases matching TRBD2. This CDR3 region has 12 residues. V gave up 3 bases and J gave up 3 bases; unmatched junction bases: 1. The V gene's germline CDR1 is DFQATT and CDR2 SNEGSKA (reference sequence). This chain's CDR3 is CSASTSGYEQYF. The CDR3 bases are TGCAGTGCTAGCACTAGCGGCTACGAGCAGTACTTC.

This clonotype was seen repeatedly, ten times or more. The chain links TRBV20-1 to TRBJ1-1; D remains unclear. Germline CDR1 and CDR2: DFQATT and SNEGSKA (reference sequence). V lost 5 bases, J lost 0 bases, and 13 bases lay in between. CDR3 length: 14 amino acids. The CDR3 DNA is TGCAGTGCTGCCCCTCTAAGACTGAACACTGAAGCTTTCTTT. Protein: CSAAPLRLNTEAFF.

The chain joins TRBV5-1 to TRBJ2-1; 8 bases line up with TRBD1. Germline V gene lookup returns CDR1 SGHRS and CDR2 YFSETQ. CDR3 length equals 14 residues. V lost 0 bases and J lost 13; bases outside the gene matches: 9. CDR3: CASSLDPGTGSQFF. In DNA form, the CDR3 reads TGCGCCAGCAGCTTGGACCCCGGGACAGGCTCCCAGTTCTTC.

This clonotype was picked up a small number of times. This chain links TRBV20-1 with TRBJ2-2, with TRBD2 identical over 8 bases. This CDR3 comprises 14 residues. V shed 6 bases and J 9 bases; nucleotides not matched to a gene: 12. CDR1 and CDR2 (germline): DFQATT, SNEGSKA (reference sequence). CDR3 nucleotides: TGCAGTGCCCCCGGGACTAGGGGCCCCCGGGAGCTGTTTTTT. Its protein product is CSAPGTRGPRELFF.

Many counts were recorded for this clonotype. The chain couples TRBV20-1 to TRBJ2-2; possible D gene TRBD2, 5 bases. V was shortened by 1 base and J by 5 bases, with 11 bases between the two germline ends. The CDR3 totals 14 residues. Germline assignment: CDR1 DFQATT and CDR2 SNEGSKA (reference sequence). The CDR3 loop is CSARVRASTGELFF. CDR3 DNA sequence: TGCAGTGCTAGAGTGAGGGCCAGTACCGGGGAGCTGTTTTTT.

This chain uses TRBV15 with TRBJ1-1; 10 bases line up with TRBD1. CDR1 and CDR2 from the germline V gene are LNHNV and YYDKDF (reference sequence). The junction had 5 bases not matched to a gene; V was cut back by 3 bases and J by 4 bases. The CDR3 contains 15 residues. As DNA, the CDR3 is TGTGCCACCAGCAGGGAGGACAGGGGGAGCACTGAAGCTTTCTTT. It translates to CATSREDRGSTEAFF.

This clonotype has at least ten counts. In DNA, the CDR3 is TGTGCCACCAGCAGATCCCTCAGGGAGCCCGGCGAGCAGTACTTC. As protein: CATSRSLREPGEQYF. This chain joins TRBV15 and TRBJ2-7; TRBD1 or TRBD2 may be the D gene (5 bases each). The germline gives CDR1 LNHNV, CDR2 YYDKDF (reference sequence). V lost 2 bases, J lost 6 bases, and 17 bases lay in between. CDR3 size: 15 residues.

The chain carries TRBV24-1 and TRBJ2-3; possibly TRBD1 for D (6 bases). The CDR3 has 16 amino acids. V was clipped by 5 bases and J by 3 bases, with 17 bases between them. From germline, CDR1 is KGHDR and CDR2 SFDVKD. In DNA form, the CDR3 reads TGTGCCACCAGTGGGGGGCACCGTGGGGGAACAGATACGCAGTATTTT. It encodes CATSGGHRGGTDTQYF.

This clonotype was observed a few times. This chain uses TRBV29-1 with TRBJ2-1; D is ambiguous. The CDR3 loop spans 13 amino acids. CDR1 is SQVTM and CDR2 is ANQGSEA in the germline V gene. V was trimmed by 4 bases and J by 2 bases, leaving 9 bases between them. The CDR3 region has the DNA TGCAGCGTTGTACATAAGCCCTACAATGAGCAGTTCTTC. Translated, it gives CSVVHKPYNEQFF.